This TCR beta chain stems from a study of T cells in localized non-small cell lung cancer. Study-level results: Among the tissues sampled, uninvolved adjacent lung had the highest T cell clonality, above tumor. Median around 60 top-100 tumor clones were shared with paired adjacent lung. Longer overall survival was linked to higher blood T cell density.

The junction had 4 bases not matched to a gene; V was cut back by 3 bases and J by 0 bases. The CDR3 contains 15 residues. Germline V gives CDR1 SNHLY, CDR2 FYNNEI. Concerning this clone itself: Its antigen is currently unknown.

TCRdb keeps only in-frame clones here, not all; method: immunoSEQ multiplex PCR. Here the sample spans approximately 33,000 clones, approximately 88% being singletons. The sequence came from a woman between 35 and 75 years old with stage I lung adenocarcinoma. This chain links TRBV2 with TRBJ2-7; 8 nucleotides line up with TRBD2. The specimen was peripheral blood, collected before any cancer treatment. The CDR3, as DNA: TGTGCCAGCAGTGACCCCGGGGGGGCCTCCTACGAGCAGTACTTC. Protein sequence: CASSDPGGASYEQYF.